This T cell receptor beta chain was sequenced in a study of T cell responses to AZD1222 COVID-19 vaccine. Study context: The study pooled second doses at about 4 or about 12 weeks. General observations from the study: Spike was spanned by vaccine-associated CD4 TCRs, with dominance at 160-218 and 743-854. The donors showed a predominance of white British ancestry and of females, with possible underestimation of clonal diversity.

This CDR3 is 16 amino acids long. Germline V gene sequence: CDR1 MNHEY, CDR2 SVGEGT. Trimming removed 4 bases from V and 6 bases from J, with 20 bases in between. Only in-frame clones appear in the TCRdb table, and some are missing; sequencing was by immunoSEQ multiplex PCR. The sample holds over 100,000 clones, 94% seen once. Of note for this clone: Antigen specificity is unknown.

This TCR came from an adult in good health. V is TRBV6-2 or TRBV6-3 and J is TRBJ2-3; possibly TRBD2 for D (5 bases). The sample consisted of peripheral blood, taken on day 0 of AZD1222 vaccination. The CDR3: CASSWPSRHLVDTQYF. In DNA, the CDR3 is TGTGCCAGCAGTTGGCCTAGCCGTCATCTCGTGGATACGCAGTATTTT.